The clone carrying this T cell receptor (beta chain) was observed a few times. Its antigen is unknown. This record belongs to a study of T-cell memory formation after mild COVID-19. About the research overall: TCR clusters were largely donor specific. Study-wide points: Clones that contracted clustered mainly in CM and EM if CD4+ and in EMRA if CD8+. Among clones contracting day 15 to 85, CD4/CD8 was balanced, whereas later expanders leaned CD4+.

Germline assignment: CDR1 DFQATT and CDR2 SNEGSKA (reference sequence). V gave up 5 bases and J gave up 3 bases, with 17 bases separating them. The CDR3 is 14 amino acids. Constant-segment primers were used for 5'RACE, and the resulting TCR alpha and TCR beta cDNA libraries carried sample barcodes and UMIs. In TCRdb, the 5' RACE reads were re-called with MiXCR into one record per CDR3 protein. The repertoire holds approximately 440,000 distinct CDR3 sequences, with around 19% as singletons. The receptor was isolated from an adult woman who had mild COVID-19 (a few samples of this study predate the infection). Cell type and time point are not known. The specimen was PBMCs or a T cell subset sorted from them (not recorded which). The genes are TRBV20-1 and TRBJ2-7; D remains unclear. CDR3 amino acids: CSAPRREDYYEQYF. In DNA form, the CDR3 reads TGCAGTGCTCCCCGGCGCGAGGATTACTACGAGCAGTACTTC.